These 13 T cell receptor beta chains came from one sample sequenced in a study of shared clonotypes between healthy human individuals. Generated by immunoSEQ multiplex PCR, the TCRdb table keeps only in-frame clones and is missing some. The table shows fewer than 2.5 million clones, with under 95% occurring only once. The sample taken for sequencing was naive CD4+ T cells from PBMCs. Subset reported: CD45RA+ positively selected. Receptors were obtained from a man younger than 35 in good health. Some clones in this sample may be carry-over from other donors' samples.

The chain joins TRBV11-2 to TRBJ2-1; D gene ambiguous. Germline assignment: CDR1 SGHAT and CDR2 FQNNGV. The V and J ends lost 2 bases and 4 bases respectively, with 9 bases between them. This CDR3 has 14 amino acids. The CDR3 is CASSLPLPYNEQFF. The CDR3 nucleotides read TGTGCCAGCAGCTTACCCCTGCCTTACAATGAGCAGTTCTTC.

The rearrangement uses TRBV5-4 and TRBJ2-5; no definite D call. The germline V and J ends were trimmed by 4 bases and 5 bases, with 12 bases remaining between them. This CDR3 spans 13 amino acids. Germline values: CDR1 SGHNT, CDR2 YYREEE (reference sequence). CDR3 region: CASSPPRTETQYF. Written as DNA, the CDR3 is TGTGCCAGCAGCCCGCCCAGGACGGAGACCCAGTACTTC.

The chain carries TRBV30 and TRBJ1-2; TRBD1 agrees at 8 bases. Germline CDR1 reads GTSNPN; CDR2 reads SVGIG (reference sequence). With V trimmed by 2 bases and J by 0 bases, 8 bases remained unmatched. The CDR3 consists of 16 residues. The CDR3 sequence is CAWSSPAGGPNYGYTF. The DNA of the CDR3 is TGTGCCTGGAGTTCTCCCGCAGGGGGCCCTAACTATGGCTACACCTTC.

The V gene is TRBV7-2, the J gene TRBJ2-7; TRBD2 matches at 7 bases. V gave up 5 bases and J gave up 5 bases; unmatched junction bases: 21. This CDR3 region has 18 residues. Looked up from germline, CDR1 is SGHTA and CDR2 is FQGNSA. CDR3 in DNA: TGTGCCAGCAGCCTGATCGACGGACCAGCGGGAACCCGTAACGAGCAGTACTTC. It is translated as CASSLIDGPAGTRNEQYF.

This rearrangement joins TRBV4-1 to TRBJ1-1; D is uncertain. This CDR3 is built from 15 residues. CDR1 MGHRA and CDR2 YSYEKL come from the germline V gene. Deletions cut 4 bases from V and 0 bases from J, with 12 bases between. The CDR3 DNA reads as TGCGCCAGCAGCCCTTCCGGACTGATGAACACTGAAGCTTTCTTT. Residues: CASSPSGLMNTEAFF.

This chain connects TRBV7-9 to TRBJ2-7; 11 nucleotides line up with TRBD2. Germline V gene lookup returns CDR1 SEHNR and CDR2 FQNEAQ (reference sequence). Trimming at V came to 5 bases and at J to 1 base, leaving 7 bases not matched to a gene. The CDR3 has 16 amino acids. Here the CDR3 reads CASSRRSGRDSYEQYF. Written as DNA, the CDR3 is TGTGCCAGCAGCCGACGTAGCGGGAGGGATTCCTACGAGCAGTACTTC.

The J gene is TRBJ2-7, the V gene TRBV6-1; 9 bases align to TRBD2. Germline CDR1 MNHNS, CDR2 SASEGT. The V gene end was trimmed by 6 bases and the J gene end by 3 bases; junction bases not matched to a gene: 6. This CDR3 comprises 14 residues. The CDR3 DNA reads TGTGCCAGCAGCTCCATTAGCGGGAGCTACGAGCAGTACTTC. Residues: CASSSISGSYEQYF.

This chain links TRBV18 with TRBJ1-2, with 8 bases matching TRBD1. The CDR3 has 15 residues. Germline V gene lookup returns CDR1 KGHSH and CDR2 LQKENI. With 4 bases clipped from V and 8 bases from J, the junction kept 12 bases outside the gene matches. CDR3 amino acids: CASSRGQGMGAGYTF. The CDR3 bases are TGTGCCAGCTCACGAGGACAGGGAATGGGTGCGGGCTACACCTTC.

J is TRBJ1-4 and V is TRBV2, with TRBD1 matching over 12 bases. The CDR3 extends over 19 amino acids. In germline, CDR1 is SNHLY, CDR2 FYNNEI. With 6 bases clipped from V and 6 bases from J, the junction kept 17 bases outside the gene matches. The DNA of the CDR3 is TGTGCCAGCAGGTTCTCCTCCGGGACAGGGGGCGCATGGGATGAAAAACTGTTTTTT. Translating gives CASRFSSGTGGAWDEKLFF.

The chain has TRBV28 and TRBJ1-5; D may be TRBD1 (5 bases). This CDR3 contains 14 residues. Per germline, CDR1 MDHEN and CDR2 SYDVKM. Trimming cost V 4 bases and J 9 bases, with 16 bases left between them. CDR3 sequence reads: CASSWAIPGRPQHF. In DNA form, the CDR3 reads TGTGCCAGCAGTTGGGCCATTCCGGGGCGGCCCCAGCATTTT.

The chain uses TRBV18 and TRBJ2-2; D call uncertain. Germline values: CDR1 KGHSH, CDR2 LQKENI. Trimming shortened V by 2 bases and J by 2 bases, and 12 bases separated the two germline ends. CDR3 size: 16 residues. CDR3 sequence (DNA): TGTGCCAGCTCACCAGGGCTGATTATCAACACCGGGGAGCTGTTTTTT. Residues: CASSPGLIINTGELFF.

A note on this clone: The same CDR3 also results from other DNA sequences found in this sample. The chain combines TRBV7-9 with TRBJ1-1; D gene ambiguous. CDR1 is SEHNR, CDR2 FQNEAQ, per germline (reference sequence). With 0 bases removed from V and 1 base from J, the gap between germline ends came to 9 bases. CDR3 length: 15 residues. CDR3: CASSLAAGGNTEAFF. CDR3 sequence (DNA): TGTGCCAGCAGCTTAGCAGCAGGAGGGAACACTGAAGCTTTCTTT.

This rearrangement joins TRBV6-5 to TRBJ2-7, with a tentative D call TRBD2 (5 bases). V dropped 5 bases and J dropped 5 bases, with 13 bases sitting between them. The CDR3 has 13 residues. Germline CDR1 MNHEY, CDR2 SVGAGI. CDR3 residues: CASSPPGIHEQYF. CDR3 bases: TGTGCCAGCAGTCCTCCGGGGATACACGAGCAGTACTTC.